This paragraph reports one T cell receptor beta chain. The data derive from a study of patients and donors after allogeneic stem cell transplantation. V was cut by 3 bases and J by 0 bases, with 6 bases left in between. Germline assignment: CDR1 KGHSH and CDR2 LQKENI. This CDR3 region has 15 residues. One entry per CDR3 protein, called by TCRdb with MiXCR from the RT-PCR reads. This table has about 87,000 distinct CDR3 sequences, 5% appearing once. The chain links TRBV18 to TRBJ2-6; D unresolved. Sequencing was done on a sample of blood, either unsorted or a sorted T cell fraction (not recorded which). This receptor was identified in a human donor who was either an allogeneic HSCT recipient or a stem cell or donor lymphocyte infusion donor (not recorded which). It is not recorded whose cells these are; they may come from a transplant donor. The CDR3 DNA sequence: TGTGCCAGCTCACCGATCATCTCTGGGGCCAACGTCCTGACTTTC. This translates into CASSPIISGANVLTF.